This TCR beta chain was captured by sequencing in a study of identical twins. TCRdb re-derived calls from the 5' RACE reads in MiXCR, one entry per CDR3 protein. The repertoire holds 600,000 to 700,000 distinct CDR3 sequences, with 21% as singletons. The V and J ends lost 2 bases and 4 bases respectively, with 11 bases between them. This CDR3 spans 13 amino acids. From germline, CDR1 is DFQATT and CDR2 SNEGSKA (reference sequence). These records were also assigned to another study, of T cells expressing NK-cell markers.

This chain connects TRBV20-1 to TRBJ2-5, with D perhaps TRBD1 or TRBD2 (5 bases each). Source material: PBMCs. This TCR came from a woman younger than 35 in good health. The CDR3 sequence is CSARPRGRETQYF. In DNA, the CDR3 is TGCAGTGCTAGACCTCGGGGACGAGAGACCCAGTACTTC.